The present T cell receptor (beta chain) was sequenced within a study of T cell clusters in autoimmune cytopenias. Each sample's input was 200 to 250 ng genomic DNA, approximately 37,500 genome equivalents. Multiplex touch-down PCR amplified TRB using TRB-A and TRB-B pools in one tube. From the multiplex PCR reads, TCRdb lists one entry per CDR3 protein and no DNA. With more than 2,500 distinct CDR3 sequences in the sample, the ten largest clones hold 35% to 40%. The germline CDR1 and CDR2 sequences are MNHNS and SASEGT. The CDR3 sequence is 12 residues long. This clonotype ranks as medium-sized in terms of frequency. These same data were also listed under a study on T cell repertoires in aging, cancer and after chemotherapy.

Sequenced: peripheral blood. This TCR was recovered from a human donor with an autoimmune cytopenia or autoimmune hepatitis (not recorded which). The chain is built from TRBV6-1 and TRBJ1-1; the D call of TRBD1 rests on TCRdb alone, since no DNA is present to check it. CDR3: CASSRESTEAFF.